This TCR beta chain emerged from a study of response to subunit inactivated influenza vaccine. About this clonotype: Its antigen is unidentified.

TCRdb analysed the RT-PCR reads with MiXCR anew, one entry per CDR3 protein. The data contain 200,000 to 300,000 distinct CDR3 sequences, 12% of them seen just once; the ten biggest clones take up roughly 7.7%. The CDR3 has 15 residues. The germline V gene has CDR1 SNHLY and CDR2 FYNNEI. Germline trimming cut 5 bases from V and 3 bases from J; bases unmatched to any gene: 6. Whole-study findings and limits: New T cells are recruited in small numbers by each seasonal influenza vaccination, according to the authors' suggestion.

The sequencing here drew on non-naive T cells sorted from PBMCs, taken 14 to 15 days before vaccination. The clonotype originates from a man aged 50-59 years who received an inactivated influenza vaccine. J is TRBJ1-3 and V is TRBV2; 8 nucleotides match TRBD1. The CDR3 DNA follows: TGTGCCAGCAGTTACCAGGGGGCCAATGGAAACACCATATATTTT. Encoded protein: CASSYQGANGNTIYF.